This entry lists 32 T cell receptor beta chains sequenced from one sample in a study of regulatory and conventional T cells in RAG deficiency. Assay: immunoSEQ multiplex PCR; the TCRdb copy retains only in-frame clones and omits some. Among more than 40,000 clones listed, about nine tenths were seen once. The sorted conventional CD4+ T cells were CD25-low and CD127-high, with genomic DNA sequenced. The sample also formed part of further work on regulatory T cells. Per that study: Primers: 52 TRBV forward and 13 TRBJ reverse.

Sequencing used CD4+ effector T cells sorted from blood. The receptors were sampled from a human donor in good health.

The rearrangement uses TRBV6-6 and TRBJ1-4; 9 bases align to TRBD1. This CDR3 is built from 15 residues. Germline assignment: CDR1 MNHNY and CDR2 SVGAGI (reference sequence). V trimming: 6 bases; J trimming: 7 bases; junction bases outside the gene matches: 9. The CDR3, as DNA: TGTGCCAGCAGGGACAGGGGTAGCCTTGGTGAAAAACTGTTTTTT. Translating gives CASRDRGSLGEKLFF.

The V gene is TRBV19, the J gene TRBJ2-2; the D call may be TRBD1 or TRBD2 (5 bases each). CDR3 length: 16 amino acids. Germline CDR1 and CDR2: LNHDA and SQIVND (reference sequence). V gave up 6 bases and J gave up 1 base, with 15 bases separating them. CDR3 in DNA: TGTGCCAGTAGACCGAGGGGTTCGAGGAACACCGGGGAGCTGTTTTTT. Translation gives CASRPRGSRNTGELFF.

This clone was recorded once. This rearrangement joins TRBV28 to TRBJ2-7, with D perhaps assigned TRBD1 or TRBD2 (5 bases each). There are 16 residues in the CDR3. V gave up 4 bases and J gave up 3 bases, with 19 bases separating them. Germline values: CDR1 MDHEN, CDR2 SYDVKM. The chain's CDR3 is CASSSVGLRDGYEQYF. For the CDR3, the DNA is TGTGCCAGCAGTTCCGTTGGACTCAGGGACGGCTACGAGCAGTACTTC.

Remarks on this clone: At one end the junction does not follow the germline gene, possibly because of a read error. The chain joins TRBV9 to TRBJ2-7, with TRBD1 identical over 9 bases. CDR1 is SGDLS, CDR2 YYNGEE, per germline. The CDR3 length is 14 residues. The CDR3 DNA is TGTGCCAGCAGCGCTACAGGGGGCCCCTACGAGCAGTGCTTC. Protein: CASSATGGPYEQCF.

The rearrangement uses TRBV27 and TRBJ1-1, with 8 bases identical to TRBD1. The J segment lost 1 base and the V segment lost 5 bases, leaving 12 bases of the junction unmatched. Germline CDR1 reads MNHEY; CDR2 reads SMNVEV (reference sequence). CDR3 length equals 17 residues. The CDR3 sequence: CASSPGTGGRENTEAFF. CDR3 bases: TGTGCCAGCAGTCCCGGGACAGGCGGCCGGGAGAACACTGAAGCTTTCTTT.

The rearrangement uses TRBV11-2 and TRBJ1-5; no firm D call. V was cut by 6 bases and J by 0 bases, with 9 bases left in between. The CDR3 runs 14 residues. The V gene's germline CDR1 is SGHAT and CDR2 FQNNGV. CDR3 sequence: CASSLHSSNQPQHF. The CDR3 DNA sequence: TGTGCCAGCAGTCTCCACAGTAGCAATCAGCCCCAGCATTTT.

The rearrangement joins TRBV11-3 to TRBJ2-7; D is undetermined. Germline V CDR1 and CDR2: SGHNT, YENEEA. The V gene lost 3 bases and the J gene lost 4 bases, with 7 bases spanning the gap. The CDR3 contains 12 residues. The CDR3 bases are TGTGCCAGCAGCTTGTCCGGGTACGAGCAGTACTTC. Translating it yields CASSLSGYEQYF. Using reference TRBV11-3 and TRBJ2-7 for the parts outside the CDR3, the full variable domain is EAGVVQSPRYKIIEKKQPVAFWCNPISGHNTLYWYLQNLGQGPELLIRYENEEAVDDSQLPKDRFSAERLKGVDSTLKIQPAELGDSAVYLCASSLSGYEQYFGPGTRLTVT.

The genes are TRBV6-1 and TRBJ2-2, with 9 bases lining up with TRBD1. The CDR3 extends over 15 amino acids. The germline CDR1 and CDR2 sequences are MNHNS and SASEGT. The ends lost 6 bases at V and 6 bases at J; junction bases unmatched: 8. The CDR3 DNA reads TGTGCCAGCAGGCTCACCGGGACAGGGCCCGGGGAGCTGTTTTTT. Translating gives CASRLTGTGPGELFF.

The chain uses TRBV9 and TRBJ1-1; D not resolved. This CDR3 spans 14 amino acids. CDR1 is SGDLS, CDR2 YYNGEE, per germline. Trimming shortened V by 0 bases and J by 6 bases, and 12 bases separated the two germline ends. In DNA form, the CDR3 reads TGTGCCAGCAGCGTAGGACGGAGGAATGCTGAAGCTTTCTTT. Protein product: CASSVGRRNAEAFF.

This chain uses TRBV6-1 with TRBJ2-7; D call uncertain. Germline CDR1 is MNHNS and CDR2 is SASEGT. This CDR3 region has 11 residues. V was pared by 6 bases and J by 7 bases, with 10 bases between. The CDR3: CASREFREQYF. Here the CDR3 DNA reads TGTGCCAGCAGAGAGTTCAGAGAGCAGTACTTC.

The rearrangement uses TRBV14 and TRBJ1-1; 7 bases fit TRBD1. V lost 0 bases to trimming and J lost 0 bases; unmatched junction nucleotides: 10. Germline V gene lookup returns CDR1 SGHDN and CDR2 FVKESK. CDR3 length: 18 residues. The CDR3 reads CASSQDRGSATMNTEAFF. CDR3 DNA: TGTGCCAGCAGCCAAGACAGGGGGTCGGCGACCATGAACACTGAAGCTTTCTTT. The full variable domain, its missing parts supplied by reference TRBV14 and TRBJ1-1, is EAGVTQFPSHSVIEKGQTVTLRCDPISGHDNLYWYRRVMGKEIKFLLHFVKESKQDESGMPNNRFLAERTGGTYSTLKVQPAELEDSGVYFCASSQDRGSATMNTEAFFGQGTRLTVV.

The chain employs TRBV2 and TRBJ2-5, with 9 positions matching TRBD1. The CDR3 has 15 amino acids. The germline CDR1 and CDR2 sequences are SNHLY and FYNNEI. V trimming: 1 base; J trimming: 5 bases; junction bases outside the gene matches: 5. The CDR3 coding sequence is TGTGCCAGCAGTGAAGACAGGGGGCTTCGGGAGACCCAGTACTTC. Residues: CASSEDRGLRETQYF.

V is TRBV18 and J is TRBJ1-1; D is unresolved. The CDR3 consists of 14 residues. The germline gives CDR1 KGHSH, CDR2 LQKENI. V was trimmed by 1 base and J by 10 bases, leaving 16 bases between them. This CDR3 reads CASSPLDRLDSAFF. The DNA for the CDR3 is TGTGCCAGCTCACCACTGGACCGCCTCGACTCAGCTTTCTTT. Full variable domain (rest looked up from reference TRBV18 and TRBJ1-1): NAGVMQNPRHLVRRRGQEARLRCSPMKGHSHVYWYRQLPEEGLKFMVYLQKENIIDESGMPKERFSAEFPKEGPSILRIQQVVRGDSAAYFCASSPLDRLDSAFFGQGTRLTVV.

The chain links TRBV12-5 to TRBJ1-5; D not resolved. CDR3 length equals 13 residues. Per the germline V gene, CDR1 is LGHNT and CDR2 is FRNRAP. Trimming removed 5 bases at V and 4 bases at J, with 9 bases between. The CDR3, as DNA: TGTGCTAGTGGTCAAGGATCTAATCAGCCCCAGCATTTT. The encoded protein is CASGQGSNQPQHF.

The rearrangement uses TRBV28 and TRBJ2-2; 8 nucleotides agree with TRBD1. Germline-derived CDR1 and CDR2 are MDHEN and SYDVKM. The CDR3 spans 18 residues. J gave up 0 bases and V 2 bases, and 8 bases lay outside the gene matches. The CDR3 DNA reads TGTGCCAGCAGTTTAATCGGGACAGGAAAGGCGAACACCGGGGAGCTGTTTTTT. Protein: CASSLIGTGKANTGELFF.

As concerns this clone: Sequence at one end of the junction differs from germline and may be a read error. The chain links TRBV7-7 to TRBJ1-1; D is undetermined. Germline CDR1 reads SSHAT; CDR2 reads FNYEAQ (reference sequence). The CDR3 runs 13 residues. The CDR3 sequence is CASSTSPNTEAFF. CDR3 in DNA: TGTGCTAGCAGCACTTCACCGAACACTGAAGCTTTCTTT. The entire variable domain, with the rest obtained from reference TRBV7-7 and TRBJ1-1, is as follows: GAGVSQSPRYKVTKRGQDVTLRCDPISSHATLYWYQQALGQGPEFLTYFNYEAQPDKSGLPSDRFSAERPEGSISTLTIQRTEQRDSAMYRCASSTSPNTEAFFGQGTRLTVV.

V gene TRBV14 combines with J gene TRBJ1-1; D unresolved. V was trimmed by 4 bases and J by 10 bases, leaving 13 bases between them. The CDR3 runs 12 residues. CDR1 is SGHDN, CDR2 FVKESK, per germline. The CDR3 loop reads CASSPYPGVAFF. Written as DNA, the CDR3 is TGTGCCAGCAGCCCCTACCCCGGGGTAGCTTTCTTT. The variable domain in full, with the rest retrieved from reference TRBV14 and TRBJ1-1, is EAGVTQFPSHSVIEKGQTVTLRCDPISGHDNLYWYRRVMGKEIKFLLHFVKESKQDESGMPNNRFLAERTGGTYSTLKVQPAELEDSGVYFCASSPYPGVAFFGQGTRLTVV.

This rearrangement joins TRBV5-1 to TRBJ1-1; tentatively, D is TRBD1 (5 bases). The CDR3 consists of 13 residues. The V gene's germline CDR1 is SGHRS and CDR2 YFSETQ. Trimming stripped 6 bases from V and 4 bases from J, with 13 bases between. CDR3 bases: TGCGCCAGCAAAGGGGAGGTGGCCACTGAAGCTTTCTTT. Translated, it gives CASKGEVATEAFF.

The chain links TRBV18 to TRBJ2-5, with a possible D match to TRBD1 (6 bases). V shed 3 bases and J shed 5 bases, with 16 bases lying between them. The length of the CDR3 is 15 residues. Germline assignment: CDR1 KGHSH and CDR2 LQKENI. Here the CDR3 DNA reads TGTGCCAGCTCACCGGACAGTCTCTCAGGGGAGACCCAGTACTTC. Its translation: CASSPDSLSGETQYF.

The CDR3 DNA sequence: TGCAGCGTTGAAGGATCTTCCTACGAGCAGTACTTC. Amino acid sequence: CSVEGSSYEQYF. The V call is TRBV29-1, the J call TRBJ2-7; no definite D call. Trimming took 1 base from V and 1 from J, leaving 5 bases between them. Germline-derived CDR1 and CDR2 are SQVTM and ANQGSEA. The CDR3 is made up of 12 amino acids.

The V gene is TRBV30, the J gene TRBJ1-6; D is uncertain. The germline V and J ends were trimmed by 5 bases and 6 bases, with 14 bases remaining between them. CDR3 size: 14 residues. The germline V gene encodes CDR1 GTSNPN and CDR2 SVGIG (reference sequence). The DNA of the CDR3 is TGTGCCTGGGATGGTAATTTTGCTAATTCACCCCTCCACTTT. The encoded protein is CAWDGNFANSPLHF.

The V call is TRBV2, the J call TRBJ2-1, with TRBD1 matching over 9 bases. Trimming removed 3 bases from V and 1 base from J; junction bases left unmatched: 1. Per the germline V gene, CDR1 is SNHLY and CDR2 is FYNNEI. The CDR3 is made up of 15 amino acids. The CDR3 protein is CASSETGGSYNEQFF. The CDR3, as DNA: TGTGCCAGCAGTGAGACAGGGGGTTCCTACAATGAGCAGTTCTTC.

The J gene is TRBJ2-1, the V gene TRBV14; 10 nucleotides match TRBD2. This CDR3 comprises 18 residues. J gave up 0 bases and V 3 bases, and 8 bases lay outside the gene matches. Germline V gene data show CDR1 as SGHDN and CDR2 as FVKESK. The CDR3 sequence is CASSQHSLAGASYNEQFF. The CDR3 coding sequence is TGTGCCAGCAGCCAGCACTCGCTAGCGGGAGCCTCCTACAATGAGCAGTTCTTC.

The chain couples TRBV30 to TRBJ1-6; D might be TRBD1 (5 bases). This CDR3 region has 13 residues. Germline assignment: CDR1 GTSNPN and CDR2 SVGIG (reference sequence). Trimming cost V 3 bases and J 9 bases, with 12 bases left between them. The DNA for the CDR3 is TGTGCCTGGAGCGGACATTCAGCTTCACCCCTCCACTTT. Its translation is CAWSGHSASPLHF. The full variable domain, with the rest looked up from reference TRBV30 and TRBJ1-6, is SQTIHQWPATLVQPVGSPLSLECTVEGTSNPNLYWYRQAAGRGLQLLFYSVGIGQISSEVPQNLSASRPQDRQFILSSKKLLLSDSGFYLCAWSGHSASPLHFGNGTRLTVT.

This chain connects TRBV7-9 to TRBJ1-5; 7 bases are shared with TRBD1. This CDR3 is 15 amino acids long. Trimming removed 5 bases from V and 6 bases from J; junction bases left unmatched: 10. Germline V gene sequence: CDR1 SEHNR, CDR2 FQNEAQ (reference sequence). The CDR3 spells CASSQADRASQPQHF. The CDR3 DNA reads as TGTGCCAGCAGCCAAGCAGACAGGGCTTCTCAGCCCCAGCATTTT.

J is TRBJ2-7 and V is TRBV19; possibly TRBD2 for D (6 bases). CDR1 and CDR2 (germline): LNHDA, SQIVND (reference sequence). The V end was cut by 5 bases, the J end by 3 bases, with 14 bases between. The CDR3 runs to 14 residues. CDR3 sequence reads: CASSRPGAVYEQYF. As DNA, the CDR3 is TGTGCCAGTAGTCGTCCGGGAGCCGTCTACGAGCAGTACTTC.

The chain combines TRBV4-1 with TRBJ2-1; 10 positions match TRBD2. This CDR3 has 14 residues. Germline trimming cut 0 bases from V and 15 bases from J; bases unmatched to any gene: 8. Germline CDR1 MGHRA, CDR2 YSYEKL. CDR3 DNA: TGCGCCAGCAGCCAAGATGGTCTAGCGGGGGCTGGGTTCTTC. Protein sequence: CASSQDGLAGAGFF.

On this clone: This specimen includes other DNA sequences encoding the same CDR3. The chain joins TRBV10-3 to TRBJ2-6; 11 nucleotides agree with TRBD1. CDR3 length equals 16 residues. Germline V gene lookup returns CDR1 ENHRY and CDR2 SYGVKD. V dropped 7 bases and J dropped 4; count of bases not matched to a gene: 6. CDR3 sequence (DNA): TGTGCCATCAATGGACAGGGGGCTTCGGGGGCCAACGTCCTGACTTTC. Encoded protein: CAINGQGASGANVLTF.

V usage is TRBV30 and J usage is TRBJ2-4; TRBD2 agrees at 7 bases. The ends lost 2 bases at V and 13 bases at J; junction bases unmatched: 11. The CDR3 is 13 amino acids. CDR1 is GTSNPN, CDR2 SVGIG, per germline (reference sequence). CDR3 sequence (DNA): TGTGCCTGGAGTAAAGCGGGACCTATCGGCCAGTACTTC. This encodes CAWSKAGPIGQYF.

The chain has TRBV30 and TRBJ1-1; D gene unclear. V was shortened by 0 bases and J by 7 bases, with 12 bases between the two germline ends. The CDR3 is made up of 13 amino acids. The germline CDR1 and CDR2 sequences are GTSNPN and SVGIG (reference sequence). CDR3 region: CAWSVLHGDEAFF. The CDR3 nucleotides read TGTGCCTGGAGTGTACTTCACGGGGATGAAGCTTTCTTT.

The table lists this clone with a count of one. The chain joins TRBV5-1 to TRBJ1-1, with no clear D. V was trimmed by 0 bases and J by 1 base, leaving 4 bases between them. This CDR3 comprises 13 residues. Germline CDR1 SGHRS, CDR2 YFSETQ. The CDR3 nucleotides are TGCGCCAGCAGCTTGGAAGGGAACACTGAAGCTTTCTTT. Protein: CASSLEGNTEAFF.

This clone has just one count. The V call is TRBV19, the J call TRBJ2-5, with 11 bases aligning to TRBD1. The germline gives CDR1 LNHDA, CDR2 SQIVND (reference sequence). V lost 6 bases and J lost 3; bases outside the gene matches: 3. This CDR3 spans 14 amino acids. The CDR3 protein is CASRLGQGEETQYF. CDR3 DNA: TGTGCCAGTAGACTGGGACAGGGGGAAGAGACCCAGTACTTC. The full variable domain, in which reference TRBV19 and TRBJ2-5 provide the parts outside the CDR3, is DGGITQSPKYLFRKEGQNVTLSCEQNLNHDAMYWYRQDPGQGLRLIYYSQIVNDFQKGDIAEGYSVSREKKESFPLTVTSAQKNPTAFYLCASRLGQGEETQYFGPGTRLLVL.